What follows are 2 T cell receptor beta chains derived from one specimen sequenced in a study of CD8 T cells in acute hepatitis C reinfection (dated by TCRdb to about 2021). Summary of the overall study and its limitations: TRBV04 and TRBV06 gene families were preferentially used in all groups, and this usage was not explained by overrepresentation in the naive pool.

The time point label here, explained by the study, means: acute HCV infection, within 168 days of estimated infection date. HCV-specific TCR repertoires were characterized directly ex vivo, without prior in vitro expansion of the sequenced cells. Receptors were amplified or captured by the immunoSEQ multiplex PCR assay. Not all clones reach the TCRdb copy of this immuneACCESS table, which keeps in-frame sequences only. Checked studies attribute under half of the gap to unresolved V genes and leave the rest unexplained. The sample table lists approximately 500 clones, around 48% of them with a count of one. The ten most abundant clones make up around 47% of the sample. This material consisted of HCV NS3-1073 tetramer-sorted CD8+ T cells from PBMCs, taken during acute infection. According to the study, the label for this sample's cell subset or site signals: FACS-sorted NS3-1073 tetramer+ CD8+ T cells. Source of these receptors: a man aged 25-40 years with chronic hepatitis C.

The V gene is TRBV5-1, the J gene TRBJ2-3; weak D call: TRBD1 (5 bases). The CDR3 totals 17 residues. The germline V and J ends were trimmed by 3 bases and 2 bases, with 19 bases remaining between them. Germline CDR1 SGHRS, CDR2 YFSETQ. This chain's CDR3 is CASSSFQGVGYTDTQYF. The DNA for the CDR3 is TGCGCCAGCAGCTCGTTTCAAGGGGTCGGGTACACAGATACGCAGTATTTT.

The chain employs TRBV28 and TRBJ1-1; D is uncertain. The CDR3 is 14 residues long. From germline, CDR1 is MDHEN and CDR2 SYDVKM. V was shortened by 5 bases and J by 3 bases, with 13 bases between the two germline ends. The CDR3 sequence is CASSGAGTDTEAFF. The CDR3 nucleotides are TGTGCCAGCAGTGGAGCGGGTACTGACACTGAAGCTTTCTTT.